The clone carrying this T cell receptor beta chain was detected only once. The data originate from a study of CD8 T cells in Susac syndrome. After extraction with the RNeasy kit, roughly 0.45 to 1 ug of the RNA was reverse transcribed using random hexamers. TCRdb used MiXCR to reprocess the immunoSEQ multiplex PCR reads, holding one entry per CDR3 protein. The table includes tens of thousands of distinct CDR3 sequences, over 90% detected once. CDR3 length: 14 amino acids. Germline assignment: CDR1 SGHRS and CDR2 YFSETQ. The V gene end was trimmed by 6 bases and the J gene end by 4 bases; junction bases not matched to a gene: 5.

Sequencing input: CD8+ T cells from PBMCs. The source of this sequence is a human donor in good health. The chain joins TRBV5-1 to TRBJ1-1, with 11 positions matching TRBD1. CDR3 sequence: CASKAGTGGTEAFF. The DNA of the CDR3 is TGCGCCAGCAAAGCTGGGACAGGGGGCACTGAAGCTTTCTTT.